Sequencing of this TCR beta chain was carried out in a study of control samples from healthy donors and cancer patients. Looked up from germline, CDR1 is SGDLS and CDR2 is YYNGEE. This CDR3 contains 14 residues. The V gene lost 4 bases and the J gene lost 4 bases, with 14 bases spanning the gap. Generated by immunoSEQ multiplex PCR, the TCRdb table keeps only in-frame clones and is missing some. The table has 120,000 to 150,000 clones, approximately 92% seen once. The TCR originated in a man in his thirties or forties in good health. The sample comprised blood. This rearrangement joins TRBV9 to TRBJ1-1; D may be TRBD1 (5 bases). CDR3 sequence (DNA): TGTGCCAGCAGCCCCCGGGAGGGACTCACTGAAGCTTTCTTT. Amino acid sequence: CASSPREGLTEAFF.